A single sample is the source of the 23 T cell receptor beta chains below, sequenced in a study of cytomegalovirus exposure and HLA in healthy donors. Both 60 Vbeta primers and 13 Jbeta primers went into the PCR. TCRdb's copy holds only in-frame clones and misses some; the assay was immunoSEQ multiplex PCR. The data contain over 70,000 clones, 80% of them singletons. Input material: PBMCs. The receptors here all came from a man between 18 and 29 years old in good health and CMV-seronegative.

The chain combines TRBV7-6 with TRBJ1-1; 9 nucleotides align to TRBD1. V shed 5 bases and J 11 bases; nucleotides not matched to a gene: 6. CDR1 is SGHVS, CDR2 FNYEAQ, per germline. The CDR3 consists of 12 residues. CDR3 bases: TGTGCCAGCAGCACAGGGGGCCAGCTGGCTTTCTTT. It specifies CASSTGGQLAFF.

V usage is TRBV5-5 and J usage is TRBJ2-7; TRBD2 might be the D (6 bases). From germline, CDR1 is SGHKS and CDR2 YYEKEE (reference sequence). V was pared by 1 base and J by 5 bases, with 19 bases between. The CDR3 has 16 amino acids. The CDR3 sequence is CASSLNFWAGNDEQYF. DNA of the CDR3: TGTGCCAGCAGCTTGAATTTCTGGGCGGGGAACGACGAGCAGTACTTC.

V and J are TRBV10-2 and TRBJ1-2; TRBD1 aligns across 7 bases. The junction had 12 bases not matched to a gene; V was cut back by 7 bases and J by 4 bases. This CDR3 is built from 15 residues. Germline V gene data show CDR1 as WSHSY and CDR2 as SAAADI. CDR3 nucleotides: TGCGCCAGCAACCCCGGGACAGTAGAGGCCTATGGCTACACCTTC. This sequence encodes CASNPGTVEAYGYTF.

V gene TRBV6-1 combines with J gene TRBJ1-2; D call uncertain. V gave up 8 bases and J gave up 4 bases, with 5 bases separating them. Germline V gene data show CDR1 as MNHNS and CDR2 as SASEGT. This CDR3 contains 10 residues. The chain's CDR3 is CASSRYGYTF. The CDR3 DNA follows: TGTGCCAGCTCTCGCTATGGCTACACCTTC.

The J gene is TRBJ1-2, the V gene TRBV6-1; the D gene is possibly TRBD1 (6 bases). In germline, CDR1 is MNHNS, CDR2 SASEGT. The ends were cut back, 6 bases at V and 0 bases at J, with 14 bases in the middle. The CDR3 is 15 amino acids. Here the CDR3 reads CASRTTGPANYGYTF. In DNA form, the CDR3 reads TGTGCCAGCAGGACGACAGGACCAGCTAACTATGGCTACACCTTC.

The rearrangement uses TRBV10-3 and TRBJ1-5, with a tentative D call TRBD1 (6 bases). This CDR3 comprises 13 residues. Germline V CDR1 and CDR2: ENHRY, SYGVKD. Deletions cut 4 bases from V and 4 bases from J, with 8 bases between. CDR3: CAISGTENQPQHF. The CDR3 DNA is TGTGCCATCAGTGGGACAGAGAATCAGCCCCAGCATTTT.

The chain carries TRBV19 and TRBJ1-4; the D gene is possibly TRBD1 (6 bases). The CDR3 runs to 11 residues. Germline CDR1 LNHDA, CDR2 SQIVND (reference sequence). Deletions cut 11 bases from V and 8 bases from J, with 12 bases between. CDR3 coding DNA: TGTGCCGGGGGCTCCCGAGAAAAACTGTTTTTT. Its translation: CAGGSREKLFF.

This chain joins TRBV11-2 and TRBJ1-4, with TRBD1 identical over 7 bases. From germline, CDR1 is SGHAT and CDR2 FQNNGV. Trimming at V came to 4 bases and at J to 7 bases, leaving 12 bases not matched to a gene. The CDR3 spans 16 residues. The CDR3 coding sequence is TGTGCCAGCAGCTCACAAGGGGGGACAGTCGGTGAAAAACTGTTTTTT. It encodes CASSSQGGTVGEKLFF.

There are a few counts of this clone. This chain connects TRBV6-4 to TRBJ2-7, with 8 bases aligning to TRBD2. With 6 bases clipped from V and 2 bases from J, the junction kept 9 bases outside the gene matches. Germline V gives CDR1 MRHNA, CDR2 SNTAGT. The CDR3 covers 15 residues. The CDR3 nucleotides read TGTGCCAGCAGCCCTTCCGACGGGGGGGCCTACGAGCAGTACTTC. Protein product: CASSPSDGGAYEQYF.

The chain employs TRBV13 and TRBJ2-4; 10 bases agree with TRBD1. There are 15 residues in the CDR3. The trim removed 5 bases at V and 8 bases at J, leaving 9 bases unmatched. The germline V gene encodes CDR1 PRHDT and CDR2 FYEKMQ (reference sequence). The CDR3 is CASSDRGHPPDIQYF. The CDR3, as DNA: TGTGCCAGCAGCGACAGGGGGCATCCCCCAGACATTCAGTACTTC.

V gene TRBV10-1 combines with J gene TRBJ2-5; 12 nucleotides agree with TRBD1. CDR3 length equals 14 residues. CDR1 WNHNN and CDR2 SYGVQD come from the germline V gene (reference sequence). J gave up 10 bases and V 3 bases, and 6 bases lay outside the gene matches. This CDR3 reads CASSDPGTGGGQYF. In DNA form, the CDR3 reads TGCGCCAGCAGTGACCCCGGGACAGGGGGCGGCCAGTACTTC.

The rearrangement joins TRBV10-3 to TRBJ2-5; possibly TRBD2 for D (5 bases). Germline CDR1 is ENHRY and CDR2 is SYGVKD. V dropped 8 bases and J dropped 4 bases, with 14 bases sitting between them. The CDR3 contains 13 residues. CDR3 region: CAISPQEGETQYF. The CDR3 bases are TGTGCCATCTCCCCTCAAGAGGGAGAGACCCAGTACTTC.

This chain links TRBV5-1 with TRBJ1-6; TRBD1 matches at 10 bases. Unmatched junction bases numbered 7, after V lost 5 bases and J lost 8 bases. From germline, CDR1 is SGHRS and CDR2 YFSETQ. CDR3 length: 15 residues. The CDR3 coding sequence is TGCGCCAGCAGACTTGACGGGACAGGGGATTCACCCCTCCACTTT. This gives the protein CASRLDGTGDSPLHF. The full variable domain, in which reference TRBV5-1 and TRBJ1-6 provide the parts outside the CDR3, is KAGVTQTPRYLIKTRGQQVTLSCSPISGHRSVSWYQQTPGQGLQFLFEYFSETQRNKGNFPGRFSGRQFSNSRSEMNVSTLELGDSALYLCASRLDGTGDSPLHFGNGTRLTVT.

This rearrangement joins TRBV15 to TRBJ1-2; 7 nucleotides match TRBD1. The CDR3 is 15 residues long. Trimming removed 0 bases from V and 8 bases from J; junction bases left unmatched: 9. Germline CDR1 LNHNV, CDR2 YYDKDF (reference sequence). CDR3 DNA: TGTGCCACCAGCAGAGATACAGGGGCCGCCCCCGGCTACACCTTC. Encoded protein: CATSRDTGAAPGYTF. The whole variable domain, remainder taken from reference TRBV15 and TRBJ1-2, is DAMVIQNPRYQVTQFGKPVTLSCSQTLNHNVMYWYQQKSSQAPKLLFHYYDKDFNNEADTPDNFQSRRPNTSFCFLDIRSPGLGDTAMYLCATSRDTGAAPGYTFGSGTRLTVV.

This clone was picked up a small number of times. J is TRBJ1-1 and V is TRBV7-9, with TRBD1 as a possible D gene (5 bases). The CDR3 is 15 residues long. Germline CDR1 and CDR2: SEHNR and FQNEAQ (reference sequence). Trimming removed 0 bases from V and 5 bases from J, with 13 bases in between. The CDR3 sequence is CASSLAAGFYTEAFF. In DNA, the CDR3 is TGTGCCAGCAGCTTAGCCGCAGGGTTTTATACTGAAGCTTTCTTT.

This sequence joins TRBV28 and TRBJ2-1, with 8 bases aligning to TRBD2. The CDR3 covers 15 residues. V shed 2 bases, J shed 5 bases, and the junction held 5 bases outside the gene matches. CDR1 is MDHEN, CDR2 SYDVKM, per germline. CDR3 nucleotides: TGTGCCAGCAGTTTACAATTAGCGGGGCACAATGAGCAGTTCTTC. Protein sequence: CASSLQLAGHNEQFF.

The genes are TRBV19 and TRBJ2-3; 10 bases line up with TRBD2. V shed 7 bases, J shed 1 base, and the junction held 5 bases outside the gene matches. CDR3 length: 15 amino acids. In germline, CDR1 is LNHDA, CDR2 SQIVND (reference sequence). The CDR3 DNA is TGTGCCAGTACCTTTAGCGGGGGGCGCACAGATACGCAGTATTTT. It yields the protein CASTFSGGRTDTQYF.

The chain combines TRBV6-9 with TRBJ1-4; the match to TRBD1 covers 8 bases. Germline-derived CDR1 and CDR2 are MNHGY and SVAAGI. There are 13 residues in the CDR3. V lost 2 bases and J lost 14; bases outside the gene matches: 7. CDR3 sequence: CASSYPEDRALFF. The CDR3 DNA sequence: TGTGCCAGCAGTTATCCCGAGGACAGGGCTCTGTTTTTT.

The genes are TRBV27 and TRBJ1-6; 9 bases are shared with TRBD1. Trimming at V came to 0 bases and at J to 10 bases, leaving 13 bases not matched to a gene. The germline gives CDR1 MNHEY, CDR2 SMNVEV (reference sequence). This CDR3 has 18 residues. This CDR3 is CASSLSGTGSRAVSPLHF. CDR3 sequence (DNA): TGTGCCAGCAGTTTATCTGGGACAGGGAGCCGAGCGGTGTCACCCCTCCACTTT.

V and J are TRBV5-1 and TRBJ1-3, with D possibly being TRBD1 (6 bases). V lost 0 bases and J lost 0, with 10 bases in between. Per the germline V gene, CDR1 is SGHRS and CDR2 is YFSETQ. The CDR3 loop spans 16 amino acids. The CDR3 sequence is CASSLVGGDSGNTIYF. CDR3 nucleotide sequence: TGCGCCAGCAGCTTGGTAGGGGGTGACTCTGGAAACACCATATATTTT.

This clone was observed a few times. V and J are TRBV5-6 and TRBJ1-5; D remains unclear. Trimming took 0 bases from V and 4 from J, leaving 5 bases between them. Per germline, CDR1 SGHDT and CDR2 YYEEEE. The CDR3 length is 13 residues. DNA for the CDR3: TGTGCCAGCAGCTTGGGCAGAAATCAGCCCCAGCATTTT. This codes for CASSLGRNQPQHF.

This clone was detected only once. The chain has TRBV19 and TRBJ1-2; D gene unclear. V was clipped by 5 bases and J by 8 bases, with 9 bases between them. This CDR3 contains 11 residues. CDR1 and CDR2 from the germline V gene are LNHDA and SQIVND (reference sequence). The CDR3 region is CASSLEWGYTF. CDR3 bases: TGTGCCAGTAGTCTTGAGTGGGGCTACACCTTC.

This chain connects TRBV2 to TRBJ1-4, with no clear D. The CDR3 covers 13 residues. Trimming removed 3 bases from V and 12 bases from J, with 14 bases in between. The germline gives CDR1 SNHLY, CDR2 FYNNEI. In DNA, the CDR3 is TGTGCCAGCAGTGATGAGGCTTGGCGGGAACTGTTTTTT. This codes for CASSDEAWRELFF.